Following are 12 T cell receptor beta chains from one sample sequenced in a study of human T cells and chemical hapten exposure. Via MiXCR, TCRdb re-called the RACE reads, giving one row per CDR3 protein. The data contain more than 85,000 distinct CDR3 sequences, 30% to 35% of them singletons. Stated time point: patch test 3, about 24 weeks after DPC sensitization. Treatment here: therapeutic diphenylcyclopropenone sensitization with weekly scalp DPC. Sequenced material: whole blood, taken in connection with sensitization to the hapten diphenylcyclopropenone (DPC). The source is a man in his forties with alopecia areata. Some clones in this sample may be carry-over from other donors' samples.

This clonotype occurred a few times. The chain joins TRBV12-3 or TRBV12-4 to TRBJ2-3; the D call may be TRBD1 or TRBD2 (6 bases each). The CDR3 runs 16 residues. The ends were cut back, 5 bases at V and 1 base at J, with 16 bases in the middle. The DNA for the CDR3 is TGTGCCAGCAGTCCAAGGGGGGCGCCGGGCACAGATACGCAGTATTTT. Its protein product is CASSPRGAPGTDTQYF.

The rearrangement uses TRBV4-2 and TRBJ2-3; the D is unclear. V was cut by 0 bases and J by 4 bases, with 8 bases left in between. Per the germline V gene, CDR1 is LGHNA and CDR2 is YNFKEQ. This CDR3 spans 14 amino acids. The CDR3 reads CASSQEESADTQYF. CDR3 sequence (DNA): TGTGCCAGCAGCCAAGAGGAGTCGGCAGATACGCAGTATTTT.

The V gene is TRBV18, the J gene TRBJ1-1; tentative D call: TRBD1 (6 bases). The CDR3 is made up of 15 amino acids. Trimming left V 3 bases short and J 3 bases short, with 14 bases between. CDR1 is KGHSH, CDR2 LQKENI, per germline. The CDR3 loop reads CASSPAFNRDTEAFF. Here the CDR3 DNA reads TGTGCCAGCTCACCCGCCTTTAACAGGGACACTGAAGCTTTCTTT.

The table lists this clonotype with a few counts. V gene TRBV6-5 combines with J gene TRBJ2-5; TRBD2 matches at 12 bases. CDR1 and CDR2 (germline): MNHEY, SVGAGI. The CDR3 has 18 residues. Trimming cost V 4 bases and J 5 bases; bases outside gene matches: 14. CDR3 bases: TGTGCCAGCAGTTCACTAGCGGGAGGAGTGAAGGGCAAGGAGACCCAGTACTTC. Encoded protein: CASSSLAGGVKGKETQYF.

A few counts support this clonotype. The chain joins TRBV4-3 to TRBJ2-3; unclear D gene. The length of the CDR3 is 16 residues. Trimming took 0 bases from V and 6 from J, leaving 16 bases between them. The germline V gene has CDR1 LGHNA and CDR2 YSLEER. CDR3 region: CASSQEARVRSDTQYF. The DNA of the CDR3 is TGCGCCAGCAGCCAAGAGGCCCGAGTTCGATCGGATACGCAGTATTTT.

There are a few counts of this clonotype. The chain carries TRBV12-3 or TRBV12-4 and TRBJ1-4; no firm D call. The V end lost 2 bases, the J end lost 2 bases, and 6 bases lay between the germline ends. The CDR3 runs to 14 residues. CDR3 DNA sequence: TGTGCCAGCAGTTTAACGGATACTAATGAAAAACTGTTTTTT. This encodes CASSLTDTNEKLFF.

V gene TRBV5-4 combines with J gene TRBJ2-3; no definite D call. V gave up 4 bases and J gave up 6 bases, with 18 bases separating them. The CDR3 is 15 residues long. Germline V gene data show CDR1 as SGHNT and CDR2 as YYREEE (reference sequence). CDR3 sequence (DNA): TGTGCCAGCAGCCGGACCCCAACTGGGGATGATACGCAGTATTTT. Translating gives CASSRTPTGDDTQYF.

The rearrangement joins TRBV11-3 to TRBJ2-3; 14 nucleotides align to TRBD2. V trimming: 5 bases; J trimming: 2 bases; junction bases outside the gene matches: 12. Germline CDR1 reads SGHNT; CDR2 reads YENEEA. This CDR3 has 19 amino acids. The CDR3 DNA is TGTGCCAGCAGCCCGGGACTAGCGGGAGCCTCCTTCCACACAGATACGCAGTATTTT. Encoded protein: CASSPGLAGASFHTDTQYF. Complete variable domain (other parts from reference TRBV11-3 and TRBJ2-3): EAGVVQSPRYKIIEKKQPVAFWCNPISGHNTLYWYLQNLGQGPELLIRYENEEAVDDSQLPKDRFSAERLKGVDSTLKIQPAELGDSAVYLCASSPGLAGASFHTDTQYFGPGTRLTVL.

The genes are TRBV27 and TRBJ1-5; unclear D gene. V lost 3 bases and J lost 0, with 9 bases in between. Per the germline V gene, CDR1 is MNHEY and CDR2 is SMNVEV (reference sequence). The CDR3 runs to 15 residues. The CDR3 loop reads CASSLSAVSNQPQHF. CDR3 DNA sequence: TGTGCCAGCAGTTTGTCCGCAGTTAGCAATCAGCCCCAGCATTTT.

This chain links TRBV5-1 with TRBJ2-5; maybe TRBD2 (5 bases). Germline values: CDR1 SGHRS, CDR2 YFSETQ. The CDR3 consists of 15 residues. Between the trimmed V and J ends, which lost 3 bases and 2 bases, there was a span of 14 bases. CDR3 sequence (DNA): TGCGCCAGCAGCTCGTCGCAGAGCGGTCAAGAGACCCAGTACTTC. The encoded protein is CASSSSQSGQETQYF.

CDR3 DNA: TGTGCCAGCAGCCCCTGGCGGGAAGATACGCAGTATTTT. Protein product: CASSPWREDTQYF. The chain is built from TRBV7-3 and TRBJ2-3, with D possibly matching TRBD2 (6 bases). Looked up from germline, CDR1 is SGHTA and CDR2 is FQGTGA. The CDR3 extends over 13 amino acids. Trimming pared 5 bases from V and 5 bases from J, leaving 11 bases between.

The chain is built from TRBV10-3 and TRBJ2-3; D is possibly TRBD2 (6 bases). The V end lost 6 bases, the J end lost 1 base, and 14 bases lay between the germline ends. Germline lookup yields CDR1 ENHRY and CDR2 SYGVKD. The CDR3 has 15 residues. CDR3: CAIRGLNVGTDTQYF. CDR3 in DNA: TGTGCCATCAGAGGACTAAACGTTGGCACAGATACGCAGTATTTT.